This entry is about one T cell receptor (beta chain). Its target is unknown. This entry comes from a study of graft-versus-host responses after intestinal transplantation. Across the whole study: Among the recipients, transplants were multivisceral, liver-intestinal, or isolated intestinal. Points from the study as a whole: GvH clonotypes were identified within recipient marrow, with a subset emerging first in ileum or blood.

V shed 3 bases, J shed 15 bases, and the junction held 6 bases outside the gene matches. Germline CDR1 and CDR2: SGHTA and FQGTGA. The CDR3 runs 12 residues. The repertoire was sequenced with immunoSEQ multiplex PCR; TCRdb's copy has only in-frame clones and lacks some. The sample holds under 80,000 clones; around 92% are singletons and the top ten take approximately 0.7%. The specimen comprised PBMCs, sampled 98 days after intestinal transplantation. The chain uses TRBV7-3 and TRBJ1-4, with TRBD1 matching over 8 bases. This receptor was identified in a human patient who received an intestinal transplant, so some T cells may come from the graft donor. The CDR3 protein is CASSLTGQGMFF. The CDR3 DNA sequence: TGTGCCAGCAGCTTGACTGGACAGGGAATGTTTTTT.